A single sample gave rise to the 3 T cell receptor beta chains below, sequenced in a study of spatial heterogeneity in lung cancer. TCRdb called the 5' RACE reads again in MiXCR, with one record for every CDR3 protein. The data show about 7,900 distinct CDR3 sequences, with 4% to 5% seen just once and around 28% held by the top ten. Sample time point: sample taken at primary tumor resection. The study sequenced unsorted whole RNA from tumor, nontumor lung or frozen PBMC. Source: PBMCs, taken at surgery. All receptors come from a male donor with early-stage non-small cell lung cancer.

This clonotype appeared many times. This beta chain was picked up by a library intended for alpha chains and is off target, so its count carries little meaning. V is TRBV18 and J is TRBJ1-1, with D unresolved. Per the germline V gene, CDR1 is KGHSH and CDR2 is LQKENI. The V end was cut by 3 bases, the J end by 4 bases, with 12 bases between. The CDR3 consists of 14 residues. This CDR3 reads CASSPWGMGTEAFF. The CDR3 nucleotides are TGTGCCAGCTCACCGTGGGGAATGGGCACTGAAGCTTTCTTT.

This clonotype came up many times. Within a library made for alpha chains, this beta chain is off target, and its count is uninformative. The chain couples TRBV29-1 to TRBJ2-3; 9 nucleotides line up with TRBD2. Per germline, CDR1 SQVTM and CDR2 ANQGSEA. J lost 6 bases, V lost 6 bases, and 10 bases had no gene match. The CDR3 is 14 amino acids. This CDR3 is CSVNGGGASDTQYF. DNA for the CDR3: TGCAGCGTCAATGGCGGGGGGGCCTCGGATACGCAGTATTTT.

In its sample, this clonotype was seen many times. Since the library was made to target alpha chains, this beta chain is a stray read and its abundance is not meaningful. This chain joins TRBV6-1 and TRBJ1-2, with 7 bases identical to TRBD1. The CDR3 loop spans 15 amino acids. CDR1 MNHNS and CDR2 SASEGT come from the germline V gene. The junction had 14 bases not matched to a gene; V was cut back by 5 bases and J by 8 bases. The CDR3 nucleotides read TGTGCCAGCAGTAAAAACCGCCGACAGGGCCTAGGCTACACCTTC. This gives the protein CASSKNRRQGLGYTF.